A selection of T cell receptor beta chains follows, all from one sample in a study of T cell repertoires in cytomegalovirus infection. One entry per CDR3 protein results from TCRdb running MiXCR on the reads. The sample includes about 500,000 distinct CDR3 sequences, around 30% of them seen just once. No antigen is known for these receptors. Here the sequenced sample was cultured PBMCs, taken from culture after CMV antigen stimulation. Source of these receptors: a human donor in good health (CMV status not recorded). Some clones in this sample may be carry-over from other donors' samples. Both conserved end residues are part of each CDR3. A D gene is named only where the DNA matches it firmly. Clone size, where shown, is once, few, many, or a class for clones that have expanded.

size: few; V: TRBV7-2; D: TRBD2; length: 16; J: TRBJ2-2; CDR3: CASSLSLAGAAGELFF; DNA: TGTGCCAGCAGTCTTAGCCTAGCGGGAGCTGCCGGGGAGCTGTTTTTT
size: NA; V: TRBV12-5; D: NA; length: 11; J: TRBJ2-1; CDR3: CASGLGREQFF; DNA: TGTGCTAGTGGTTTGGGTAGGGAGCAGTTCTTC
size: many; V: TRBV7-2; D: NA; length: 15; J: TRBJ2-7; CDR3: CASTPQGREGYEQYF; DNA: TGTGCCAGCACTCCCCAGGGGAGGGAAGGCTACGAGCAGTACTTC
size: few; V: TRBV19; D: TRBD1; length: 15; J: TRBJ1-5; CDR3: CASTTTGKDNQPQHF; DNA: TGTGCCAGTACTACGACAGGGAAGGACAATCAGCCCCAGCATTTT
size: NA; V: TRBV7-8; D: NA; length: 14; J: TRBJ2-5; CDR3: CASSLAWSGETQYF; DNA: TGTGCCAGCAGCTTAGCCTGGTCGGGAGAGACCCAGTACTTC
size: NA; V: TRBV29-1; D: NA; length: 12; J: TRBJ1-4; CDR3: CSVVAESEKLFF; DNA: TGCAGCGTTGTGGCGGAAAGTGAAAAACTGTTTTTT
size: few; V: TRBV7-2; D: NA; length: 15; J: TRBJ1-1; CDR3: CASIPPLGSNTEAFF; DNA: TGTGCCAGCATCCCCCCACTCGGGTCAAACACTGAAGCTTTCTTT
size: NA; V: TRBV4-1; D: TRBD2; length: 17; J: TRBJ2-2; CDR3: CASSQDASGANTGELFF; DNA: TGCGCCAGCAGCCAAGACGCTAGCGGAGCGAACACCGGGGAGCTGTTTTTT
size: many; V: TRBV7-2; D: TRBD1; length: 18; J: TRBJ2-5; CDR3: CASSLRDRGQGRKETQYF; DNA: TGTGCCAGCAGCTTACGGGACAGGGGCCAAGGGCGAAAAGAGACCCAGTACTTC
size: many; V: TRBV12-3/TRBV12-4; D: NA; length: 15; J: TRBJ2-5; CDR3: CASSWGGAGQETQYF; DNA: TGTGCCAGCAGTTGGGGGGGCGCGGGGCAAGAGACCCAGTACTTC
size: NA; V: TRBV7-6; D: TRBD1; length: 17; J: TRBJ1-4; CDR3: CASSRQGVFGTNEKLFF; DNA: TGTGCCAGCAGCCGACAGGGTGTGTTTGGAACTAATGAAAAACTGTTTTTT
size: NA; V: TRBV27; D: NA; length: 16; J: TRBJ2-5; CDR3: CASSLRAPGRAETQYF; DNA: TGTGCCAGCAGTTTACGGGCCCCGGGTAGGGCCGAGACCCAGTACTTC
size: NA; V: TRBV12-3/TRBV12-4; D: TRBD1; length: 15; J: TRBJ1-4; CDR3: CASSFRDRENEKLFF; DNA: TGTGCCAGCAGTTTTCGGGACAGGGAAAATGAAAAACTGTTTTTT
size: NA; V: TRBV5-6; D: NA; length: 16; J: TRBJ2-5; CDR3: CASSLAGQGPQETQYF; DNA: TGTGCCAGCAGCTTGGCCGGGCAGGGCCCTCAAGAGACCCAGTACTTC
size: NA; V: TRBV4-3; D: NA; length: 15; J: TRBJ1-2; CDR3: CASSQGEGALAGYTF; DNA: TGCGCCAGCAGCCAAGGCGAAGGGGCGCTGGCTGGCTACACCTTC
size: many; V: TRBV7-2; D: NA; length: 19; J: TRBJ2-5; CDR3: CASSFPSGLGVPNKETQYF; DNA: TGTGCCAGCAGCTTCCCGTCCGGGCTAGGGGTCCCCAACAAAGAGACCCAGTACTTC
size: few; V: TRBV7-2; D: TRBD2; length: 16; J: TRBJ2-2; CDR3: CASSLALAGASGELFF; DNA: TGTGCCAGCAGCTTAGCTCTAGCGGGAGCATCCGGGGAGCTGTTTTTT
size: few; V: TRBV5-4; D: NA; length: 15; J: TRBJ1-2; CDR3: CASSLGPQQDDGYTF; DNA: TGTGCCAGCAGCTTAGGTCCCCAGCAAGACGATGGCTACACCTTC
size: few; V: TRBV27; D: TRBD1; length: 17; J: TRBJ1-3; CDR3: CASSRIPDRLSGNTIYF; DNA: TGTGCCAGCAGCCGTATCCCGGACAGGCTGTCTGGAAACACCATATATTTT
size: few; V: TRBV12-3/TRBV12-4; D: NA; length: 14; J: TRBJ2-7; CDR3: CASSLGRRGLEQYF; DNA: TGTGCCAGCAGTCTAGGCAGGAGGGGCCTCGAGCAGTACTTC
size: NA; V: TRBV7-8; D: TRBD2; length: 18; J: TRBJ2-1; CDR3: CASSLGFAGTSAHNEQFF; DNA: TGTGCCAGCAGCTTAGGCTTCGCGGGGACTAGCGCACACAATGAGCAGTTCTTC
size: many; V: TRBV7-2; D: TRBD2; length: 18; J: TRBJ2-5; CDR3: CASSRSGTSGRAYETQYF; DNA: TGTGCCAGCAGCCGTTCCGGGACTAGCGGGAGGGCCTACGAGACCCAGTACTTC
size: NA; V: TRBV7-9; D: TRBD1; length: 15; J: TRBJ2-5; CDR3: CASRVTGGFEETQYF; DNA: TGTGCCAGCAGAGTAACAGGGGGCTTCGAGGAGACCCAGTACTTC
size: few; V: TRBV12-3/TRBV12-4; D: NA; length: 14; J: TRBJ1-1; CDR3: CASSPVHSNTEAFF; DNA: TGTGCCAGCAGTCCTGTTCATTCGAACACTGAAGCTTTCTTT
size: few; V: TRBV12-3/TRBV12-4; D: NA; length: 13; J: TRBJ1-1; CDR3: CASSLSGNSEAFF; DNA: TGTGCCAGCAGTTTGTCGGGTAACTCTGAAGCTTTCTTT
size: NA; V: TRBV29-1; D: TRBD2; length: 16; J: TRBJ2-2; CDR3: CSAEGLAGANTGELFF; DNA: TGCAGCGCCGAGGGGCTAGCGGGAGCAAACACCGGGGAGCTGTTTTTT
size: NA; V: TRBV7-9; D: NA; length: 14; J: TRBJ1-6; CDR3: CASSLQGGSSPLHF; DNA: TGTGCCAGCAGCTTGCAAGGAGGGAGTTCACCCCTCCACTTT
size: NA; V: TRBV4-2; D: TRBD1; length: 16; J: TRBJ2-3; CDR3: CASSQGAGGITDTQYF; DNA: TGTGCCAGCAGCCAAGGGGCAGGGGGCATTACAGATACGCAGTATTTT
size: NA; V: TRBV6-6; D: NA; length: 13; J: TRBJ2-7; CDR3: CASSAGQPYEQYF; DNA: TGTGCCAGCAGTGCAGGACAGCCCTACGAGCAGTACTTC
size: NA; V: TRBV7-6; D: NA; length: 16; J: TRBJ1-2; CDR3: CASSLSILDSPDGYTF; DNA: TGTGCCAGCAGCTTAAGTATTCTGGACAGTCCGGATGGCTACACCTTC
size: many; V: TRBV6-2/TRBV6-3; D: NA; length: 12; J: TRBJ2-5; CDR3: CASSQLQETQYF; DNA: TGTGCCAGCAGTCAGCTACAAGAGACCCAGTACTTC
size: NA; V: TRBV12-3/TRBV12-4; D: TRBD1; length: 16; J: TRBJ2-5; CDR3: CASSLGDSALTETQYF; DNA: TGTGCCAGCAGTTTGGGGGACAGCGCCCTGACCGAGACCCAGTACTTC
size: NA; V: TRBV30; D: NA; length: 12; J: TRBJ2-6; CDR3: CAGSSGANVLTF; DNA: TGTGCCGGAAGCTCTGGGGCCAACGTCCTGACTTTC
size: NA; V: TRBV20-1; D: TRBD2; length: 18; J: TRBJ2-1; CDR3: CSARPGTSGSYWDNEQFF; DNA: TGCAGTGCTAGGCCAGGGACTAGCGGGAGTTATTGGGACAATGAGCAGTTCTTC
size: few; V: TRBV27; D: TRBD2; length: 15; J: TRBJ2-1; CDR3: CASSSYASGREIEFF; DNA: TGTGCCAGCAGTTCCTACGCTAGCGGGAGGGAGATAGAGTTCTTC
size: many; V: TRBV7-2; D: NA; length: 15; J: TRBJ1-3; CDR3: CASSLVTTPGNTIYF; DNA: TGTGCCAGCAGCTTAGTAACCACGCCTGGAAACACCATATATTTT
size: NA; V: TRBV4-1; D: NA; length: 12; J: TRBJ2-1; CDR3: CASSGRRGEQFF; DNA: TGCGCCAGCAGCGGGAGGCGGGGTGAGCAGTTCTTC
size: few; V: TRBV28; D: TRBD1; length: 13; J: TRBJ2-7; CDR3: CATYRDRGYEQYF; DNA: TGTGCCACCTATCGGGACAGGGGTTACGAGCAGTACTTC
size: NA; V: TRBV6-2/TRBV6-3; D: NA; length: 13; J: TRBJ1-1; CDR3: CASSWGAYTEAFF; DNA: TGTGCCAGCAGTTGGGGGGCCTACACTGAAGCTTTCTTT
size: NA; V: TRBV29-1; D: NA; length: 13; J: TRBJ1-5; CDR3: CSVRGIGNQPQHF; DNA: TGCAGCGTTCGGGGGATTGGGAATCAGCCCCAGCATTTT
size: few; V: TRBV7-6; D: TRBD2; length: 15; J: TRBJ2-5; CDR3: CASSLSGGIQETQYF; DNA: TGTGCCAGCAGTCTTAGCGGGGGAATCCAGGAGACCCAGTACTTC
size: NA; V: TRBV6-6; D: NA; length: 15; J: TRBJ2-3; CDR3: CASSSTGAPPDTQYF; DNA: TGTGCCAGCAGTTCGACTGGGGCCCCCCCAGATACGCAGTATTTT
size: NA; V: TRBV15; D: NA; length: 13; J: TRBJ1-2; CDR3: CATSLQGDYGYTF; DNA: TGTGCCACCAGTCTTCAGGGCGACTATGGCTACACCTTC
size: few; V: TRBV5-8; D: TRBD1; length: 14; J: TRBJ1-2; CDR3: CASSRQGVPRGYTF; DNA: TGTGCCAGCAGCCGACAGGGGGTGCCTCGGGGCTACACCTTC
size: many; V: TRBV7-8; D: NA; length: 13; J: TRBJ2-5; CDR3: CASSLGQKETQYF; DNA: TGTGCCAGCAGCTTAGGACAGAAAGAGACCCAGTACTTC
size: NA; V: TRBV4-2; D: TRBD1; length: 17; J: TRBJ2-4; CDR3: CASSQGQGSGAKNIQYF; DNA: TGTGCCAGCAGCCAGGGACAGGGGAGTGGTGCCAAAAACATTCAGTACTTC
size: few; V: TRBV7-8; D: TRBD1; length: 18; J: TRBJ1-1; CDR3: CASSLQAATRQGEFGAFF; DNA: TGTGCCAGCAGCCTCCAGGCCGCCACTCGACAGGGGGAGTTCGGAGCTTTCTTT
size: NA; V: TRBV12-3/TRBV12-4; D: TRBD1; length: 14; J: TRBJ1-2; CDR3: CASNRDRVKWGYTF; DNA: TGTGCCAGCAACAGGGACAGGGTAAAATGGGGCTACACCTTC
size: NA; V: TRBV5-5; D: NA; length: 14; J: TRBJ2-3; CDR3: CASRFGIITDTQYF; DNA: TGTGCCAGCAGATTCGGGATAATCACAGATACGCAGTATTTT
size: NA; V: TRBV19; D: NA; length: 12; J: TRBJ1-1; CDR3: CASTRRDTEAFF; DNA: TGTGCCAGTACACGAAGGGACACTGAAGCTTTCTTT
size: many; V: TRBV7-8; D: NA; length: 14; J: TRBJ2-7; CDR3: CASSQGGSSYEQYF; DNA: TGTGCCAGCAGTCAAGGGGGGAGCTCCTACGAGCAGTACTTC
size: NA; V: TRBV6-6; D: NA; length: 11; J: TRBJ1-1; CDR3: CASRVGTEAFF; DNA: TGTGCCAGCAGGGTCGGCACTGAAGCTTTCTTT